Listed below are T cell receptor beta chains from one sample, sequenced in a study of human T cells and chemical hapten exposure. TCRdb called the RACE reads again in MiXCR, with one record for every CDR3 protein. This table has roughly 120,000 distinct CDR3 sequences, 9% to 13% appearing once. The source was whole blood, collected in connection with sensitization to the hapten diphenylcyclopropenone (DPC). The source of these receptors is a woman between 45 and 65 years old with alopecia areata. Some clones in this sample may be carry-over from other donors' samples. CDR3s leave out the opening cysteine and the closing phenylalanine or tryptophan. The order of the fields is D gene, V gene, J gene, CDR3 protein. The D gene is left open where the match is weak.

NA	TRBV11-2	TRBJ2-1	ASSLAAYEQF
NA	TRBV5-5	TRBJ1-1	ASSLLGHTEAF
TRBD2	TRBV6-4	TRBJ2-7	ASSESAGGPYEQY
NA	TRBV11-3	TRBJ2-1	ASSLGWGSSYNEQF
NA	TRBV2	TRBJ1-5	ASSLQGPQH
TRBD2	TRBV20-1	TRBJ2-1	SARRPLAGYNEQF
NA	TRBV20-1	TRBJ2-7	SARRESTYEQY
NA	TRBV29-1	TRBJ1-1	SVGLGYEAF
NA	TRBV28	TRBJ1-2	ASSFAITGYGYT
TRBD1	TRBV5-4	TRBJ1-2	ASSPERTGYHGYT
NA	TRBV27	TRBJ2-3	ASSLSGFSTDTQY
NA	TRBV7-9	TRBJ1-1	ASRVDTEAF
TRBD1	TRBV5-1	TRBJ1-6	ASSFRQGINSPLH
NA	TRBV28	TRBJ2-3	ASRVQATDTQY
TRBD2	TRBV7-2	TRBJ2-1	ASSLRLAVDEQF
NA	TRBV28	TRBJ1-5	ASSVSLVLDQPQH
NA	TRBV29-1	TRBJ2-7	SVAVPYEQY
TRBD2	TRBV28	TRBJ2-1	ASSLYSGRAFEQF
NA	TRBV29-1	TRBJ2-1	SVGDGTLRNEQF
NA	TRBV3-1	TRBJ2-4	ASSRPNIGQVKNIQY
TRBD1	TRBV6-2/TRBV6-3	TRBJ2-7	ASTEDRGAVYEQY
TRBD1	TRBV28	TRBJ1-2	ASTIGQGYGYT
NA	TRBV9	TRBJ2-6	ASSVRLSGANVLT
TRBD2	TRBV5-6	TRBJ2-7	ASSSGLAAQY
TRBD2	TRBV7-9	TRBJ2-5	ASSLGTAGVQETQY
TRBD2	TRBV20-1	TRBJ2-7	SATESSGAAGEQY
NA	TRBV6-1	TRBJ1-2	ASSEAGGALGSYGYT
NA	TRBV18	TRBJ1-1	ANSTGRDTEAF
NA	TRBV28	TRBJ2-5	ASSSLWGQETQY
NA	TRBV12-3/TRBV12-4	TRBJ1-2	ASSYTGANYGYT
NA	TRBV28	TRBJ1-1	ASSTGVSEAF
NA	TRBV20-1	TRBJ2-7	SARRGGSYEQY
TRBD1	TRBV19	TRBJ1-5	ASSLYRGSNQPQH
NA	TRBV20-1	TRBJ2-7	SAKARDYEQY
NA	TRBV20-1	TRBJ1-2	SARDNRDRGYT
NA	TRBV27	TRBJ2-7	ASSWSASYEQY
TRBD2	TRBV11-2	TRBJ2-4	ASSLWRGGLLAKNIQY
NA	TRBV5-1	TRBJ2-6	ASSLEGRVSGANVLT
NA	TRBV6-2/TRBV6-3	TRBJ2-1	ASSKFSGAYNEQF
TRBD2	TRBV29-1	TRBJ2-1	SVEDPSGMSVEQF
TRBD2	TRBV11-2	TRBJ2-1	ASSQSGRAGF
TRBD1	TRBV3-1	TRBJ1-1	ASSQDTGGGTEAF
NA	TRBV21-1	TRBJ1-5	ASSTRTGLNQPQH
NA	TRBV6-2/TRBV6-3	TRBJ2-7	ASSYRGDSYEQY
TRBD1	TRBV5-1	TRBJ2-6	ASSTGQGLSSGANVLT
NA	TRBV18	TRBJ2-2	ASSLAEGGDLAGELF
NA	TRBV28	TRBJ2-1	ASNPGAYNEQF
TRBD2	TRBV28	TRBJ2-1	ASSLPSSGSSYNEQF
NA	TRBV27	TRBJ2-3	ASTLRGAGDSSTDTQY
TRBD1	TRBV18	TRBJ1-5	ASSPGQGGGNQPQH
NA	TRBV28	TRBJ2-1	ASSYVVGEQF
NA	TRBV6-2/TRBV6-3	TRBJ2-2	ASIRRVDTGELF
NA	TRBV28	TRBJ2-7	ASSTPRAYEQY
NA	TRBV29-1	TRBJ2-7	SVGMDGPEQY
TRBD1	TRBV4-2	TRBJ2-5	ASSQGQGYEETQY
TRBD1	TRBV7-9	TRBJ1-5	ASSRGTVDSNQPQH
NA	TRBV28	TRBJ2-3	ASSLMPLTKY
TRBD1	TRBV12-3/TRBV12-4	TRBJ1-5	ASSPPDRLNQPQH
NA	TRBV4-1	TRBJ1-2	ASSQDFGQYYGYT
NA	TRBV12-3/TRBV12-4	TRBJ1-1	ASSQRGLSEAF